This T cell receptor (beta chain) was captured by sequencing in a study of blood T cells in healthy people across ages. This clonotype was observed a few times. Its target is not known. Germline lookup yields CDR1 SEHNR and CDR2 FQNEAQ (reference sequence). The CDR3 runs 13 residues. Primed by a sample-barcoded 5' primer and a J-beta primer mix, a second PCR proceeded for roughly 7 to 11 cycles. The template-switch adaptor was a 5' adaptor with 12 random nucleotides. It tagged each cDNA molecule. TCRdb itself ran the 5' RACE reads through MiXCR, one entry per CDR3 protein. The sample holds about a million distinct CDR3 sequences, roughly half seen once. Findings and caveats of the study: A greater number of naive CD4+ cells and higher diversity distinguished long-lived donors from aged donors. The authors considered diversity estimates from one million T cells to be underestimates.

Around 10 milliliters of peripheral blood were drawn from each donor. The sequence was obtained from a woman in her sixties or seventies in good health. The sample comprised blood. This chain joins TRBV7-9 and TRBJ2-4; a weak D match, TRBD2 (5 bases). The assigned J gene may be wrong: the sequence end matches TRBJ2-7 better. The CDR3 DNA is TGTGCCAGCACCGGACCCCGGGGCTACGAGCAGTACTTC. As protein: CASTGPRGYEQYF.